These T cell receptor beta chains were read from a single sample in a study of early T cells in non-severe SARS-CoV-2 infection. Each CDR3 protein is one row after TCRdb ran MiXCR on the 5' RACE reads. Altogether tens of thousands of distinct CDR3 sequences are present, roughly 13% being singletons, with the ten largest covering 1.1%. Sequencing was carried out using whole blood. These receptors all stem from an adult who was a healthcare worker with PCR-confirmed SARS-CoV-2 infection or an uninfected control (not recorded which). Both conserved end residues are trimmed from each CDR3.

TRBV6-2/TRBV6-3	TRBJ1-5	ASSYSIRAGNQPQH
TRBV15	TRBJ2-7	ATSEGLAYEQY
TRBV14	TRBJ2-1	ASSQRNEQF
TRBV20-1	TRBJ1-2	SVKTGNYGYT
TRBV28	TRBJ1-4	ASSSGSVGNEKLF
TRBV6-6	TRBJ2-1	ASSRGGRRSSYNEQF
TRBV7-2	TRBJ1-4	ASSSRDRRDEKLF
TRBV7-9	TRBJ2-2	ASRPGQGFTGELF
TRBV6-5	TRBJ1-4	ASSYRGGGGEKLF
TRBV7-9	TRBJ2-3	ASSLGADTQY